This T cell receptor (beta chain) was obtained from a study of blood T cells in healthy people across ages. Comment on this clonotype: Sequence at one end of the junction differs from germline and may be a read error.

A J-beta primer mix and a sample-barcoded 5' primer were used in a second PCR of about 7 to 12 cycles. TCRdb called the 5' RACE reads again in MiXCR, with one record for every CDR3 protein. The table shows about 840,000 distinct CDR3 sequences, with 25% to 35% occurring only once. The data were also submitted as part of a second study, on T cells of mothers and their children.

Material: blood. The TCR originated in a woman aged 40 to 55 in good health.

CDR3 in amino acids: CASSLRDRVVNFRDEQLF. Written as DNA, the CDR3 is TGTGCCAGCAGTTTGAGGGACAGGGTTGTTAATTTTCGTGATGAGCAGCTCTTC. The rearrangement uses TRBV28 and TRBJ2-1; TRBD1 matches 9 bases. There are 18 residues in the CDR3. In germline, CDR1 is MDHEN, CDR2 SYDVKM.